This T cell receptor beta chain is from a study of T cell responses to AZD1222 COVID-19 vaccine (dated by TCRdb to the early 2020s). Notes on the research overall: Because spike-specific TCR depth and breadth did not differ between the two schedules, AZD1222 recipients who got a second dose at roughly 4 weeks were pooled with those who got a second dose at roughly 12 weeks. A total of around 240 trial participants underwent TCR sequencing, of whom approximately 200 had received two doses of AZD1222 and around 25 had received two doses of the MenACWY control vaccine. Trial participants were enrolled by age into 18-55, 56-69 and 70-plus year subgroups, with 148, 28 and 57 TCR-sequenced participants respectively.

What this sample's time point label stands for: baseline before first vaccination. Samples from vaccinated people were obtained from the UK trials COV001 and COV002, which included a single-blind randomized controlled phase 2/3 trial of AZD1222 (ChAdOx1 nCoV-19) in healthy adults. For TCRbeta chain sequencing, PBMC samples from trial participants were taken at day 0 and at day 28 after the second dose. Overall study results and their limits: A significant rise in spike-specific TCR breadth and depth was observed after two AZD1222 doses relative to day 0 and relative to MenACWY recipients. The whole spike protein was spanned by vaccine-associated CD4 TCRs, and dominant responses were seen in regions 160-218 and 743-854. Most participants were white British and females outnumbered males, and the authors suggested that clonal diversity may have been underestimated. Conclusions about previously exposed vaccinees are limited because only a handful of AZD1222 recipients were SARS-CoV-2 seropositive at baseline. Reportedly, close to half of the unique spike-specific TCRs recognized epitopes lying outside the regions that are mutated in the B.1.351 and B.1.1.7 variants. Because no samples from the day 14 peak response were available, repertoires could be characterized only after the peak T cell response. In the small 56-69-year group, the increase in depth fell short of significance, most likely because of low power.

A remark on this clone: Its binding antigen is unknown. The input lacks base qualities; no much larger clone sits a single base away.

The CDR3 regions of human TCRbeta chains were analyzed by immunosequencing. As for how the authors treated the data: Repertoire TCRs were checked for matches against a reference library of SARS-CoV-2-specific TCRs that had been generated using the MIRA antigen-specificity platform. Breadth was defined as the fraction of unique TCRs that were SARS-CoV-2-associated, and depth was defined as the fraction of total T cells that were SARS-CoV-2-associated. Using the MIRA data, each spike-specific TCR was mapped to the spike region that the TCR reacts to and placed in a CD4 or CD8 class. Log10-transformed breadth and depth values were compared by one-way ANOVA with Sidak's multiple comparisons tests. TCRdb retrieved this table from immuneACCESS and kept in-frame rearrangements only. Not all clones are present; in checked studies, unresolved V genes account for under half, and no reason is known for the remainder. V and J calls and clone size are as listed in that table; D and trimming were resolved from the DNA. In this sample the table shows more than 110,000 clones, roughly 92% of which occur a single time. The top ten hold approximately 4.9% of the sample.

This TCR was sampled from an adult in good health. Here the sequenced sample was peripheral blood, taken on day 0 of AZD1222 vaccination.

This receptor has the CDR3 CSARRQTEAFF. The bases read TGCAGTGCTAGAAGGCAGACTGAAGCTTTCTTT. In this chain, TRBV20-1 is recombined with TRBJ1-1; the D gene lacks a confident call. According to the germline V gene (reference sequence), CDR1 reads DFQATT and CDR2 reads SNEGSKA. V was cut back by 2 bases and J by 5 bases, leaving a gap of 6 bases between them. Including the terminal cysteine and phenylalanine, the CDR3 comprises 11 residues. Only the CDR3 part of the read is kept: 33 bases, read in frame from the first base.